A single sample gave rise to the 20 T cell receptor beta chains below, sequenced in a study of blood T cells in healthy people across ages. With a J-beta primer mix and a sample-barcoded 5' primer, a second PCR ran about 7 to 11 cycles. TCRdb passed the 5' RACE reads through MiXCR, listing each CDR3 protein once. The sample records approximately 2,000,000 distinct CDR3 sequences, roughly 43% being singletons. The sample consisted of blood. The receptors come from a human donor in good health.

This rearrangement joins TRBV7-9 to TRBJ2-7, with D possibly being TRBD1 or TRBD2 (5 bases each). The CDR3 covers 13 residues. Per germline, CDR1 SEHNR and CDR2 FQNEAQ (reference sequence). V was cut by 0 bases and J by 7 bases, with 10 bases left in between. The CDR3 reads CASSLAGVTEQYF. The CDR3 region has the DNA TGTGCCAGCAGCTTAGCGGGGGTAACTGAGCAGTACTTC.

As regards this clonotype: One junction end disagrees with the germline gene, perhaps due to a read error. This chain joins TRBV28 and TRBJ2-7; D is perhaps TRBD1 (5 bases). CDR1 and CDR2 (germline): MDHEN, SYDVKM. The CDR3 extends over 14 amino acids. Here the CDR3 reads CASGFNRSPYEQYF. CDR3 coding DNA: TGTGCCAGCGGTTTTAACAGGTCCCCCTACGAGCAGTACTTC.

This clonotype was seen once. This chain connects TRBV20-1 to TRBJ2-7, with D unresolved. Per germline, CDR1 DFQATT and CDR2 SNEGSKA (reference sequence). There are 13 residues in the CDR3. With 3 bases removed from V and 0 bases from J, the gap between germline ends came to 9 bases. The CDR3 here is CSASRFLSYEQYF. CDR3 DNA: TGCAGTGCTAGTCGATTCCTCTCCTACGAGCAGTACTTC.

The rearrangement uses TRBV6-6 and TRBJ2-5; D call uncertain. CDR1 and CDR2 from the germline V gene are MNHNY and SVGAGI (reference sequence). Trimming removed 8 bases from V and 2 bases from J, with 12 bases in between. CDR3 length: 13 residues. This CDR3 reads CASLRDPQETQYF. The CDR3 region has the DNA TGTGCCAGCTTAAGAGACCCTCAAGAGACCCAGTACTTC.

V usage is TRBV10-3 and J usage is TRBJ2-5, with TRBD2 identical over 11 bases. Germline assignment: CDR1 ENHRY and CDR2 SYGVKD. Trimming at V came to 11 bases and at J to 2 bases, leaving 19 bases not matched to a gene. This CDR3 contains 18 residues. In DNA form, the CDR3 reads TGTGCCCCCAAAGATGGACTAGCGGGCGGGAAAACTCAAGAGACCCAGTACTTC. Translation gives CAPKDGLAGGKTQETQYF.

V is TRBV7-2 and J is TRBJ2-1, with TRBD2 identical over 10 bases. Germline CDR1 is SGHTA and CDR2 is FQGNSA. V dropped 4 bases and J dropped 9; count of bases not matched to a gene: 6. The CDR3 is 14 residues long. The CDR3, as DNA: TGTGCCAGCAGCTCCAGCGGGGGGGCGGTTGAGCAGTTCTTC. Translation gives CASSSSGGAVEQFF.

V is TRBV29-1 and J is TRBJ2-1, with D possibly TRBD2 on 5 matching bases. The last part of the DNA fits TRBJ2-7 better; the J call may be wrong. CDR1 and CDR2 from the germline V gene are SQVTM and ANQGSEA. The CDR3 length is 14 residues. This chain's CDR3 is CSVGTGVNSNEQYF. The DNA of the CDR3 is TGCAGCGTTGGCACCGGGGTAAATAGTAATGAGCAGTACTTC.

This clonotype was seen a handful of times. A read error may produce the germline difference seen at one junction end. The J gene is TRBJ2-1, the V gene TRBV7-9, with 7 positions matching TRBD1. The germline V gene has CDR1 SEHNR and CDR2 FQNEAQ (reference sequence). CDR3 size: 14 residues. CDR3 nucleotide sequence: TGTGCCAGCGGCTTAGGACTCCAGGACAGGGAGCAGTTCTTC. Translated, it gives CASGLGLQDREQFF.

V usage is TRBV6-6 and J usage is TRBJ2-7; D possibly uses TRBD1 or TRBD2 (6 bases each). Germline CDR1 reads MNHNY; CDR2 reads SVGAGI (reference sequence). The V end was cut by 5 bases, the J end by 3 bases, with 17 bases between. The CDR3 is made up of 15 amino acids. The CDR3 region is CASSTLGGLGYEQYF. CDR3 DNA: TGTGCCAGCAGTACGCTAGGGGGACTCGGCTACGAGCAGTACTTC.

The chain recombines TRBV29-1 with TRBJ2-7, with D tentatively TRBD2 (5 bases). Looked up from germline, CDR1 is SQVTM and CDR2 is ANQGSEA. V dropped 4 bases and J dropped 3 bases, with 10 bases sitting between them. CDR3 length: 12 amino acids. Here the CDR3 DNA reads TGCAGCGTTGGTCCCGACTACTACGAGCAGTACTTC. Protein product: CSVGPDYYEQYF.

The CDR3 loop reads CASSEPFATGGINQPQHF. The CDR3 DNA reads TGTGCCAGCAGTGAACCCTTCGCGACAGGGGGCATCAATCAGCCCCAGCATTTT. The chain couples TRBV6-1 to TRBJ1-5; the match to TRBD1 covers 10 bases. The V gene end was trimmed by 2 bases and the J gene end by 3 bases; junction bases not matched to a gene: 10. The CDR3 runs to 18 residues. Germline V gene sequence: CDR1 MNHNS, CDR2 SASEGT.

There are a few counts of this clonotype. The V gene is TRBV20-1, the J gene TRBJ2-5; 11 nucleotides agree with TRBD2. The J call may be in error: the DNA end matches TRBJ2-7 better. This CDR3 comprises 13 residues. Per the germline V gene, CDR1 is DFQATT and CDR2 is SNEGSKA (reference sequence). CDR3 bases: TGCAGTGTTTCGACTAGCGGGATATACGAGCAGTACTTC. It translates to CSVSTSGIYEQYF.

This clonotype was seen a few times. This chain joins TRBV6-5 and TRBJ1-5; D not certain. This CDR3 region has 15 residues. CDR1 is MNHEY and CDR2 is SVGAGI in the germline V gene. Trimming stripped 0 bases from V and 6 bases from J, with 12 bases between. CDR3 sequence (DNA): TGTGCCAGCAGTTACTCGAAGGGCTTAGGTCAGCCCCAGCATTTT. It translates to CASSYSKGLGQPQHF.

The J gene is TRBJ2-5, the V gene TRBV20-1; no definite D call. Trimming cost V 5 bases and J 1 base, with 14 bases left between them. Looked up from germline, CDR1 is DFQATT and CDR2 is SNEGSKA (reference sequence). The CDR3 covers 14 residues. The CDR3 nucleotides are TGCAGTGCTCACCTCTCCCCAATCCAAGAGACCCAGTACTTC. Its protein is CSAHLSPIQETQYF.

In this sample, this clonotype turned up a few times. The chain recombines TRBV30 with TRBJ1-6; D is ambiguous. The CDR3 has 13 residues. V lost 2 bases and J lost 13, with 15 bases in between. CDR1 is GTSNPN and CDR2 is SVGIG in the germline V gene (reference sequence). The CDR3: CAWSPTQNVPLHF. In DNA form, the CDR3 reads TGTGCCTGGAGTCCCACGCAGAATGTCCCCCTCCACTTT.

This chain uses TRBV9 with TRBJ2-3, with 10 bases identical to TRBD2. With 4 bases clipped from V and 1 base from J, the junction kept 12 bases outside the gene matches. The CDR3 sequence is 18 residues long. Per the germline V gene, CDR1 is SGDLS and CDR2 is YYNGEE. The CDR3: CASSREASGGWGTDTQYF. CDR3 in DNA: TGTGCCAGCAGCCGGGAGGCTAGCGGGGGCTGGGGCACAGATACGCAGTATTTT.

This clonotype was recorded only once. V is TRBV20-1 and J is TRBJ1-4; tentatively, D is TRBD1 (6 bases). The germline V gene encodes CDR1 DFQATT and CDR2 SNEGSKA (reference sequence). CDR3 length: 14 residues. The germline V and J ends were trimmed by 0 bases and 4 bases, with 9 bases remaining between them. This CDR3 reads CSARDGRGNEKLFF. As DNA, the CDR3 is TGCAGTGCTAGAGATGGCAGGGGTAATGAAAAACTGTTTTTT.

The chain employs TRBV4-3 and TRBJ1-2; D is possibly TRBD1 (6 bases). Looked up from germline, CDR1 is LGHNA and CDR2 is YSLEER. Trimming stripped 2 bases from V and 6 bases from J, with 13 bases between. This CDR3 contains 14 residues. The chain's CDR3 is CASSQKRGVDGYTF. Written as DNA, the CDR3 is TGCGCCAGCAGCCAAAAGAGGGGGGTGGATGGCTACACCTTC.

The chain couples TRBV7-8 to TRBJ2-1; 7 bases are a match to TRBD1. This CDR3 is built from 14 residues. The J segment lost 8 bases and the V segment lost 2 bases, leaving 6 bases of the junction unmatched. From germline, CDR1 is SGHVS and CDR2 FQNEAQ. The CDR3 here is CASSLQGVSDEQFF. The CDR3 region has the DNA TGTGCCAGCAGCTTACAGGGGGTCAGCGATGAGCAGTTCTTC.

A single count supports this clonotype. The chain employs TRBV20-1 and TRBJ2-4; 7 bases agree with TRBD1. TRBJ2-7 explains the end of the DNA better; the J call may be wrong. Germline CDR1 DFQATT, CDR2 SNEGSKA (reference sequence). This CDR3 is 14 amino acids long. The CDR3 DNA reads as TGCAGTGCTAGACAACTGGACAGGCCCTACGAGCAGTACTTC. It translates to CSARQLDRPYEQYF.